A single sample gave rise to the 23 T cell receptor beta chains below, sequenced in a study of patients and donors after allogeneic stem cell transplantation. From the RT-PCR reads, TCRdb called clonotypes with MiXCR, one entry per CDR3 protein. The table has about 960,000 distinct CDR3 sequences, around 17% seen once; the top ten hold around 5.5%. Input material: blood, either unsorted or a sorted T cell fraction (not recorded which). The receptor set was obtained from a human donor who was either an allogeneic HSCT recipient or a stem cell or donor lymphocyte infusion donor (not recorded which). It is not recorded whose cells these are; they may come from a transplant donor.

The chain has TRBV30 and TRBJ1-6; the match to TRBD1 covers 7 bases. CDR1 is GTSNPN and CDR2 is SVGIG in the germline V gene (reference sequence). The CDR3 sequence is 15 residues long. With 2 bases clipped from V and 7 bases from J, the junction kept 8 bases outside the gene matches. The CDR3 sequence is CAWSRGQTKNSPLHF. CDR3 sequence (DNA): TGTGCCTGGAGTCGGGGACAGACGAAAAATTCACCCCTCCACTTT.

The chain recombines TRBV7-2 with TRBJ1-5; 7 bases match TRBD1. The CDR3 spans 15 residues. Trimming at V came to 1 base and at J to 7 bases, leaving 7 bases not matched to a gene. The germline V gene encodes CDR1 SGHTA and CDR2 FQGNSA. CDR3 bases: TGTGCCAGCAGCTTAGAGAGGGGGCGGCGGCAGCCCCAGCATTTT. Encoded protein: CASSLERGRRQPQHF.

The chain has TRBV29-1 and TRBJ1-2; D gene ambiguous. This CDR3 comprises 11 residues. Trimming shortened V by 6 bases and J by 2 bases, and 7 bases separated the two germline ends. CDR1 and CDR2 (germline): SQVTM, ANQGSEA. The CDR3 nucleotides are TGCAGCGTCCCGGACAACTATGGCTACACCTTC. Amino acid sequence: CSVPDNYGYTF.

This clonotype was seen only a few times. The genes are TRBV29-1 and TRBJ1-4, with TRBD1 as a possible D gene (5 bases). V lost 7 bases and J lost 12, with 21 bases in between. The V gene's germline CDR1 is SQVTM and CDR2 ANQGSEA. The length of the CDR3 is 13 residues. Here the CDR3 reads CSARTRVGMELFF. CDR3 coding DNA: TGCAGCGCGCGGACAAGGGTGGGGATGGAACTGTTTTTT.

This clonotype was observed a handful of times. J is TRBJ2-3 and V is TRBV11-1; no reliable D call. Germline V gives CDR1 SGHAT, CDR2 FQDESV (reference sequence). This CDR3 contains 15 residues. Trimming pared 6 bases from V and 3 bases from J, leaving 16 bases between. The CDR3 nucleotides read TGTGCCAGCAGGTACACCGAATGGGGTACAGATACGCAGTATTTT. It specifies CASRYTEWGTDTQYF.

In this sample, this clonotype turned up many times. The chain links TRBV12-3 or TRBV12-4 to TRBJ1-2, with unresolved D. The V and J ends lost 3 bases and 8 bases respectively, with 13 bases between them. The CDR3 loop spans 13 amino acids. CDR3 coding DNA: TGTGCCAGCAGTTTTGGCGGTGTAGGGGGCTACACCTTC. The encoded protein is CASSFGGVGGYTF.

This chain uses TRBV5-8 with TRBJ2-5; TRBD1 might be the D (5 bases). Between the trimmed V and J ends, which lost 4 bases and 9 bases, there was a span of 7 bases. There are 10 residues in the CDR3. Germline V gives CDR1 SGHTS, CDR2 YDEGEE. CDR3 coding DNA: TGTGCCAGCAGCGCAGGGCCCCAGTACTTC. Protein: CASSAGPQYF.

The chain employs TRBV27 and TRBJ1-1, with D possibly being TRBD1 (6 bases). Germline assignment: CDR1 MNHEY and CDR2 SMNVEV (reference sequence). The CDR3 sequence is 14 residues long. Deletions cut 1 base from V and 7 bases from J, with 13 bases between. CDR3 residues: CASSLWGAENEAFF. For the CDR3, the DNA is TGTGCCAGCAGTTTATGGGGGGCGGAGAATGAAGCTTTCTTT.

This clonotype was counted between two and nine times. V usage is TRBV10-3 and J usage is TRBJ2-5; no definite D call. Trimming removed 2 bases at V and 5 bases at J, with 9 bases between. Germline lookup yields CDR1 ENHRY and CDR2 SYGVKD. The CDR3 spans 13 residues. CDR3 nucleotides: TGTGCCATCAGTGAGGTTGTTAGGGAGACCCAGTACTTC. Protein: CAISEVVRETQYF.

This clonotype was recorded a few times. V is TRBV7-2 and J is TRBJ2-1; 14 bases match TRBD2. The junction had 9 bases not matched to a gene; V was cut back by 0 bases and J by 2 bases. Germline V gives CDR1 SGHTA, CDR2 FQGNSA. This CDR3 contains 20 residues. This CDR3 reads CASSLAGTSGSKGTYNEQFF. CDR3 DNA: TGTGCCAGCAGCTTAGCCGGGACTAGCGGGAGTAAGGGTACCTACAATGAGCAGTTCTTC.

This clonotype was seen a handful of times. The chain employs TRBV30 and TRBJ1-1; unclear D gene. The CDR3 spans 13 residues. Trimming cost V 3 bases and J 0 bases, with 8 bases left between them. In germline, CDR1 is GTSNPN, CDR2 SVGIG (reference sequence). CDR3 DNA: TGTGCCTGGAGGGCCGACATGAACACTGAAGCTTTCTTT. This sequence encodes CAWRADMNTEAFF.

This clonotype was counted a single time. Germline is not matched at one junction end, which may reflect a read error. The chain couples TRBV25-1 to TRBJ1-2; D is unclear. This CDR3 has 13 amino acids. Germline values: CDR1 MGHDK, CDR2 SYGVNS. CDR3 protein: CASSEYSARGYIF. CDR3 sequence (DNA): TGTGCCAGCAGTGAATATTCCGCTCGCGGCTACATCTTC.

V usage is TRBV10-3 and J usage is TRBJ2-2, with TRBD2 identical over 7 bases. J gave up 8 bases and V 5 bases, and 11 bases lay outside the gene matches. The length of the CDR3 is 15 residues. Germline loops: CDR1 ENHRY, CDR2 SYGVKD. In DNA form, the CDR3 reads TGTGCCATCAGTCCGACTAGCCCCAATTTTGGGGAGCTGTTTTTT. It specifies CAISPTSPNFGELFF.

This chain uses TRBV5-1 with TRBJ1-2, with D uncertain. This CDR3 comprises 15 residues. With 6 bases removed from V and 4 bases from J, the gap between germline ends came to 19 bases. Germline loops: CDR1 SGHRS, CDR2 YFSETQ. For the CDR3, the DNA is TGCGCCAGCAAAAATGATGCAGGACTAGGCTATGGCTACACCTTC. Amino acid sequence: CASKNDAGLGYGYTF.

This chain uses TRBV6-5 with TRBJ1-5; D is uncertain. Per the germline V gene, CDR1 is MNHEY and CDR2 is SVGAGI. V was pared by 4 bases and J by 2 bases, with 6 bases between. The CDR3 is 13 residues long. As DNA, the CDR3 is TGTGCCAGCAGTTCGATTGGCAATCAGCCCCAGCATTTT. The encoded protein is CASSSIGNQPQHF.

This clonotype was counted ten times or more. V gene TRBV5-1 combines with J gene TRBJ2-3; D may be TRBD2 (6 bases). Germline V gives CDR1 SGHRS, CDR2 YFSETQ. The length of the CDR3 is 15 residues. V was pared by 0 bases and J by 5 bases, with 13 bases between. The CDR3, as DNA: TGCGCCAGCAGCTTGGGGGGACTGGCCGGAGATACGCAGTATTTT. Residues: CASSLGGLAGDTQYF.

CDR3 sequence (DNA): TGTGCCAGCAGCGCCGAAACTCGGGGTATCAATTCACCCCTCCACTTT. Translated, it gives CASSAETRGINSPLHF. The chain carries TRBV9 and TRBJ1-6, with D hard to call. V dropped 3 bases and J dropped 7 bases, with 17 bases sitting between them. Germline-derived CDR1 and CDR2 are SGDLS and YYNGEE. The length of the CDR3 is 16 residues.

The J gene is TRBJ2-4, the V gene TRBV27, with 7 bases fitting TRBD1. Germline CDR1 is MNHEY and CDR2 is SMNVEV (reference sequence). Germline trimming cut 6 bases from V and 0 bases from J; bases unmatched to any gene: 8. The CDR3 loop spans 16 amino acids. CDR3: CASRPRQGLAKNIQYF. For the CDR3, the DNA is TGTGCCAGCAGACCTAGACAGGGTTTAGCCAAAAACATTCAGTACTTC.

This clonotype was seen a handful of times. V is TRBV12-3 or TRBV12-4 and J is TRBJ1-3; D gene uncertain. This CDR3 is 16 amino acids long. V dropped 3 bases and J dropped 4 bases, with 16 bases sitting between them. The CDR3 nucleotides read TGTGCCAGCAGTTTTTCTAGGCCCGTGGGGGGAAACACCATATATTTT. Protein: CASSFSRPVGGNTIYF.

The chain couples TRBV9 to TRBJ1-3; D unclear. The germline CDR1 and CDR2 sequences are SGDLS and YYNGEE. The CDR3 consists of 16 residues. The ends were cut back, 0 bases at V and 0 bases at J, with 10 bases in the middle. The CDR3 DNA follows: TGTGCCAGCAGCGTAGACCCAGGTAGCTCTGGAAACACCATATATTTT. Its translation is CASSVDPGSSGNTIYF.

The chain couples TRBV5-1 to TRBJ2-1, with a weak D call TRBD1 (6 bases). The length of the CDR3 is 16 residues. The V end was cut by 3 bases, the J end by 1 base, with 14 bases between. CDR1 is SGHRS and CDR2 is YFSETQ in the germline V gene. CDR3 DNA: TGCGCCAGCAGCTACAGGGTCCCGGGTTCCTACAATGAGCAGTTCTTC. This translates into CASSYRVPGSYNEQFF.

The V call is TRBV9, the J call TRBJ2-2, with D possibly matching TRBD2 (5 bases). This CDR3 has 17 amino acids. CDR1 SGDLS and CDR2 YYNGEE come from the germline V gene. Deletions cut 5 bases from V and 2 bases from J, with 19 bases between. CDR3 coding DNA: TGTGCCAGCAGTCTCCTCCAATTGGGGAGCAACACCGGGGAGCTGTTTTTT. Protein product: CASSLLQLGSNTGELFF.

The rearrangement joins TRBV9 to TRBJ2-5, with D unresolved. The CDR3 runs 14 residues. Germline values: CDR1 SGDLS, CDR2 YYNGEE. The V end was cut by 0 bases, the J end by 0 bases, with 6 bases between. CDR3 nucleotide sequence: TGTGCCAGCAGCGTAGATTTCTACCAAGAGACCCAGTACTTC. It is translated as CASSVDFYQETQYF.